These 17 T cell receptor beta chains came from one sample sequenced in a study of blood T cell repertoires in COVID-19. TCRdb keeps only in-frame clones here, not all; method: immunoSEQ multiplex PCR. The sample lists fewer than 450,000 clones, about 90% occurring once. Sequences were obtained from PBMCs or T cells enriched from blood (not recorded which). These receptors all stem from a young woman who had recovered from COVID-19.

The chain recombines TRBV9 with TRBJ2-2, with D perhaps matching TRBD2 (6 bases). The CDR3 runs to 17 residues. Germline CDR1 SGDLS, CDR2 YYNGEE. Deletions cut 0 bases from V and 1 base from J, with 13 bases between. CDR3 DNA: TGTGCCAGCAGCGTAGAGAGGCAGGGAGGGAACACCGGGGAGCTGTTTTTT. This encodes CASSVERQGGNTGELFF. Based on the CDR3 plus reference TRBV9 and TRBJ2-2, the full variable domain is DSGVTQTPKHLITATGQRVTLRCSPRSGDLSVYWYQQSLDQGLQFLIQYYNGEERAKGNILERFSAQQFPDLHSELNLSSLELGDSALYFCASSVERQGGNTGELFFGEGSRLTVL.

This clone was seen just once. The gene calls are TRBV4-1 and TRBJ2-7; 9 bases align to TRBD1. V gave up 0 bases and J gave up 2 bases; unmatched junction bases: 8. The CDR3 length is 17 residues. Germline V gene data show CDR1 as MGHRA and CDR2 as YSYEKL. The CDR3 bases are TGCGCCAGCAGCCAAGATGGGCAGGGACAGGGAGCCTACGAGCAGTACTTC. Its translation: CASSQDGQGQGAYEQYF.

The sample holds a few counts of this clone. Here the CDR3 reads CASSLARVTYGYTF. In DNA form, the CDR3 reads TGTGCCAGCAGTTTAGCCAGGGTGACCTATGGCTACACCTTC. This chain connects TRBV28 to TRBJ1-2, with D maybe TRBD1 (5 bases). The CDR3 is 14 residues long. Trimming pared 2 bases from V and 4 bases from J, leaving 11 bases between. The germline V gene encodes CDR1 MDHEN and CDR2 SYDVKM.

The gene calls are TRBV2 and TRBJ2-5, with TRBD1 matching over 7 bases. V was pared by 6 bases and J by 5 bases, with 12 bases of the junction left unmatched. This CDR3 comprises 15 residues. Germline CDR1 and CDR2: SNHLY and FYNNEI. The CDR3 coding sequence is TGTGCCAGCAGGGGGGTAGAGGGGGCCTCTGAGACCCAGTACTTC. This codes for CASRGVEGASETQYF.

This sequence joins TRBV19 and TRBJ1-2, with TRBD1 matching 8 bases. Trimming cost V 6 bases and J 3 bases; bases outside gene matches: 9. The CDR3 sequence is 15 residues long. CDR1 is LNHDA, CDR2 SQIVND, per germline (reference sequence). The CDR3 is CASSLPGQDYYGYTF. DNA for the CDR3: TGTGCCAGTAGCCTTCCGGGACAGGACTACTATGGCTACACCTTC.

The chain employs TRBV14 and TRBJ2-2; TRBD1 matches 7 bases. The V and J ends lost 1 base and 12 bases, in that order; junction bases with no gene match: 23. CDR1 is SGHDN and CDR2 is FVKESK in the germline V gene. The CDR3 sequence is 19 residues long. The CDR3 sequence is CASSQGLQGDLHRGAKLFF. Here the CDR3 DNA reads TGTGCCAGCAGCCAAGGGCTCCAGGGGGATCTACACCGGGGAGCTAAGCTGTTTTTT.

The chain recombines TRBV29-1 with TRBJ2-7, with D unresolved. CDR1 and CDR2 (germline): SQVTM, ANQGSEA. The V end lost 7 bases, the J end lost 2 bases, and 9 bases lay between the germline ends. This CDR3 is 11 amino acids long. DNA for the CDR3: TGCAGCGCAGGCGCCGCCTACGAGCAGTACTTC. Protein: CSAGAAYEQYF.

This chain links TRBV2 with TRBJ1-1; a possible D gene is TRBD1 (6 bases). The CDR3 extends over 17 amino acids. V lost 1 base and J lost 1, with 16 bases in between. The germline V gene has CDR1 SNHLY and CDR2 FYNNEI. CDR3: CASSEGFIGGANTEAFF. CDR3 in DNA: TGTGCCAGCAGTGAAGGGTTTATTGGGGGCGCGAACACTGAAGCTTTCTTT.

CDR3 in amino acids: CASSGDGSSYNEQFF. The CDR3 DNA follows: TGTGCCAGTAGTGGAGACGGTAGTTCATACAATGAGCAGTTCTTC. J is TRBJ2-1 and V is TRBV19; D is uncertain. CDR1 and CDR2 (germline): LNHDA, SQIVND (reference sequence). The V and J ends lost 5 bases and 4 bases respectively, with 15 bases between them. The CDR3 runs 15 residues. The full variable domain, its missing parts supplied by reference TRBV19 and TRBJ2-1, is DGGITQSPKYLFRKEGQNVTLSCEQNLNHDAMYWYRQDPGQGLRLIYYSQIVNDFQKGDIAEGYSVSREKKESFPLTVTSAQKNPTAFYLCASSGDGSSYNEQFFGPGTRLTVL.

The V call is TRBV7-9, the J call TRBJ1-6; no definite D call. The CDR3 loop spans 14 amino acids. Germline lookup yields CDR1 SEHNR and CDR2 FQNEAQ (reference sequence). With 1 base removed from V and 7 bases from J, the gap between germline ends came to 8 bases. CDR3 sequence (DNA): TGTGCCAGCAGCTTAGTAGCGGAGAATTCACCCCTCCACTTT. Protein: CASSLVAENSPLHF.

The chain couples TRBV6-2 or TRBV6-3 to TRBJ1-6; TRBD1 matches at 7 bases. The CDR3 runs to 16 residues. The germline gives CDR1 MNHEY, CDR2 SVGEGT. The ends lost 2 bases at V and 7 bases at J; junction bases unmatched: 8. DNA of the CDR3: TGTGCCAGCAGTTACCGCCGGGGACAGTTGAATTCACCCCTCCACTTT. Its translation: CASSYRRGQLNSPLHF.

The V gene is TRBV5-1, the J gene TRBJ2-3, with D possibly TRBD1 on 7 matching bases. V lost 0 bases and J lost 0, with 11 bases in between. The germline CDR1 and CDR2 sequences are SGHRS and YFSETQ. This CDR3 is 16 amino acids long. CDR3 loop: CASSLATGTSTDTQYF. The CDR3 DNA follows: TGCGCCAGCAGCTTGGCGACAGGGACTAGCACAGATACGCAGTATTTT.

V usage is TRBV5-4 and J usage is TRBJ2-2; D may be TRBD1 (6 bases). V was pared by 5 bases and J by 4 bases, with 12 bases between. The length of the CDR3 is 14 residues. The germline gives CDR1 SGHNT, CDR2 YYREEE (reference sequence). The CDR3 DNA follows: TGTGCCAGCAGGTCCTTACAGGGCACCGGGGAGCTGTTTTTT. It codes for CASRSLQGTGELFF.

The chain joins TRBV18 to TRBJ2-2; TRBD2 aligns across 7 bases. The CDR3 sequence is 15 residues long. The J segment lost 4 bases and the V segment lost 5 bases, leaving 7 bases of the junction unmatched. CDR1 and CDR2 (germline): KGHSH, LQKENI. The CDR3 is CASSAGEGPTGELFF. The DNA for the CDR3 is TGTGCCAGCTCAGCTGGGGAGGGACCCACCGGGGAGCTGTTTTTT.

This sequence joins TRBV11-2 and TRBJ2-5; 10 bases are a match to TRBD2. Germline V gene lookup returns CDR1 SGHAT and CDR2 FQNNGV. There are 15 residues in the CDR3. Trimming at V came to 4 bases and at J to 1 base, leaving 3 bases not matched to a gene. The CDR3 DNA is TGTGCCAGCAGCTCTAGGACTAGCGGCCAAGAGACCCAGTACTTC. The encoded protein is CASSSRTSGQETQYF.

This clone was detected once. This rearrangement joins TRBV3-1 (or the pseudogene TRBV3-2) to TRBJ2-7, with D possibly being TRBD1 (8 bases). Trimming stripped 5 bases from V and 1 base from J, with 12 bases between. The CDR3 runs to 14 residues. Germline V gene sequence: CDR1 LGHDT, CDR2 YNNKEL (reference sequence). CDR3 nucleotide sequence: TGTGCCAGCAGCTACAGGGGGGGGTCCTACGAGCAGTACTTC. Protein product: CASSYRGGSYEQYF.

The chain carries TRBV19 and TRBJ1-2, with TRBD1 matching over 9 bases. The CDR3 sequence is 16 residues long. Trimming cost V 3 bases and J 5 bases; bases outside gene matches: 10. Germline lookup yields CDR1 LNHDA and CDR2 SQIVND (reference sequence). The CDR3 coding sequence is TGTGCCAGTAGTATGGGAAACAGGGGGCGCGGGTATGGCTACACCTTC. It yields the protein CASSMGNRGRGYGYTF.